The clone carrying this T cell receptor beta chain came up a few times. Germline V CDR1 and CDR2: ENHRY, SYGVKD. The CDR3 is made up of 17 amino acids. J lost 6 bases, V lost 2 bases, and 15 bases had no gene match. The data were taken from a study of regulatory T cells in long-lasting Graves disease. Building of the TCR beta libraries involved iRepertoire HTBI primers and Arm-PCR of CDR3 regions. Per the authors' pipeline: Identification across samples found 62 TRBV and approximately 15 TRBJ segments. TCRdb processed the multiplex PCR reads anew with MiXCR; each CDR3 protein has one entry. None of the V and J calls come from the authors' own analysis; TCRdb made them. The repertoire has about 460,000 distinct CDR3 sequences, roughly 22% of them found once; the top ten carry roughly 14%. The time point: persistent/refractory GD, antithyroid drugs over 5 years with positive TRAb. The TCR library was made from RNA that had been extracted from PBMCs in TRIzol.

The chain combines TRBV10-3 with TRBJ2-7; 8 nucleotides align to TRBD1. The TCR comes from a female donor with Graves disease. The specimen was peripheral blood mononuclear cells (PBMCs), collected when the disease was refractory, from a patient treated with antithyroid drugs. This CDR3 reads CAISELIFGQGSLEQYF. CDR3 DNA: TGTGCCATCAGTGAGCTCATTTTTGGACAGGGAAGTCTCGAGCAGTACTTC.